The 2 T cell receptor beta chains listed next were all sequenced from one sample in a study of cytomegalovirus exposure and HLA in healthy donors. It was with 60 Vbeta and 13 Jbeta primers that the PCR ran. Clones were read by immunoSEQ multiplex PCR, and TCRdb kept only the in-frame ones, dropping some. The sample comprises under 150,000 clones, 65% to 85% of which are singletons, and approximately 1.8% rests with the top ten. The sample consisted of PBMCs. These TCRs come from a middle-aged woman in good health and CMV-seronegative.

This clone was counted a single time. This chain connects TRBV6-6 to TRBJ2-7; TRBD1 matches 7 bases. The germline V gene encodes CDR1 MNHNY and CDR2 SVGAGI (reference sequence). With V trimmed by 4 bases and J by 9 bases, 15 bases remained unmatched. This CDR3 spans 15 amino acids. The CDR3 nucleotides are TGTGCCAGCAGTTCGCAGCCGGGACAGACCCTCGGGCAGTACTTC. This codes for CASSSQPGQTLGQYF.

The chain carries TRBV6-1 and TRBJ2-3, with 8 positions matching TRBD2. CDR1 is MNHNS, CDR2 SASEGT, per germline. The CDR3 is 15 residues long. V lost 3 bases to trimming and J lost 4 bases; unmatched junction nucleotides: 6. The CDR3 sequence is CASSDTGGGADTQYF. The CDR3 DNA is TGTGCCAGCAGTGACACCGGGGGGGGCGCAGATACGCAGTATTTT.